This T cell receptor beta chain appears in the sequencing data of a study of blood T cell repertoires in COVID-19. About the study: T cells, B-cell-depleted T cells, or PBMCs provided the cDNA or gDNA that served as material.

This clone was counted many times. CDR3 length equals 17 residues. CDR1 and CDR2 (germline): SGHDN, FVKESK. Trimming removed 4 bases from V and 5 bases from J; junction bases left unmatched: 12. Some clones are missing from TCRdb's copy, which holds only in-frame ones; the method was immunoSEQ multiplex PCR. The sample holds some 200,000 clones, around 81% seen once. Sequenced material: peripheral blood. This TCR derives from a woman aged 70-85 years with acute or convalescent COVID-19. V usage is TRBV14 and J usage is TRBJ1-4; TRBD1 matches at 8 bases. The CDR3 protein is CASSPQLGTGGNEKLFF. The CDR3 bases are TGTGCCAGCAGCCCTCAACTAGGGACAGGAGGAAATGAAAAACTGTTTTTT.